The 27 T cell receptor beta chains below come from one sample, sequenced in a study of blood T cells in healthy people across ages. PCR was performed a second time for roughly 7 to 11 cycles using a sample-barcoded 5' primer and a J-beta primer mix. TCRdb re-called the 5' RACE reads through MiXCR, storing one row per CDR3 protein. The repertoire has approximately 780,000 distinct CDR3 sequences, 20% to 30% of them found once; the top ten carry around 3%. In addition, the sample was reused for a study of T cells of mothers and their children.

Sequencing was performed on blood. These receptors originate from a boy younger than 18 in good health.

CDR3 in amino acids: CASSLLGASYEQYF. The CDR3 DNA reads TGTGCCAGCAGCTTATTAGGTGCCTCCTACGAGCAGTACTTC. The V gene is TRBV11-2, the J gene TRBJ2-7; D is undetermined. Germline V CDR1 and CDR2: SGHAT, FQNNGV. The CDR3 is 14 residues long. V gave up 2 bases and J gave up 0 bases, with 8 bases separating them.

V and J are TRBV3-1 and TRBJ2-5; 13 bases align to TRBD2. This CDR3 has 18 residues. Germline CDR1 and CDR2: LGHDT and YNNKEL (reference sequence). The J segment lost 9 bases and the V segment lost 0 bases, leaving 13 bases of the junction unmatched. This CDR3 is CASSQDGLAGANFGAQYF. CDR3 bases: TGTGCCAGCAGCCAAGACGGACTAGCGGGGGCCAATTTTGGGGCCCAGTACTTC.

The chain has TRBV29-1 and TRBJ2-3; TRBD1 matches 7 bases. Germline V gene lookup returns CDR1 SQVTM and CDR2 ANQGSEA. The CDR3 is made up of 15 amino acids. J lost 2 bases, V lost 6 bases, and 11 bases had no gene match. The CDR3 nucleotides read TGCAGCGTCGGGACCGGGACAGATTACACAGATACGCAGTATTTT. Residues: CSVGTGTDYTDTQYF.

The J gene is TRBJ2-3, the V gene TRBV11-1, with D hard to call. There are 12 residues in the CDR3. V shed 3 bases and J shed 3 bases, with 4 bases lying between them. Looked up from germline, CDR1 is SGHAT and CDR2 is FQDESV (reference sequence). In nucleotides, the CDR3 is TGTGCCAGCAGCTTTATGACAGATACGCAGTATTTT. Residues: CASSFMTDTQYF. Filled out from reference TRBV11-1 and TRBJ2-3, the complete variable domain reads EAEVAQSPRYKITEKSQAVAFWCDPISGHATLYWYRQILGQGPELLVQFQDESVVDDSQLPKDRFSAERLKGVDSTLKIQPAELGDSAMYLCASSFMTDTQYFGPGTRLTVL.

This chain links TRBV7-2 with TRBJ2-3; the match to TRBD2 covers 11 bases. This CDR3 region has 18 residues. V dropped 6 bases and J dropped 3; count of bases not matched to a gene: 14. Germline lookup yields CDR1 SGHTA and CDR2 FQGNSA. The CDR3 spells CTSRRGTSGFVETDTQYF. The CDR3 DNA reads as TGTACCAGCAGGAGGGGGACTAGCGGATTCGTAGAAACAGATACGCAGTATTTT.

The CDR3 coding sequence is TGTGCCACCAGTGATTACAGGGGGCGAAGGCAGCCCCAGCATTTT. Translating it yields CATSDYRGRRQPQHF. J is TRBJ1-5 and V is TRBV24-1; 9 nucleotides align to TRBD1. The V segment lost 2 bases and the J segment 7 bases; nucleotides outside the gene matches: 5. The CDR3 runs 15 residues. CDR1 and CDR2 (germline): KGHDR, SFDVKD.

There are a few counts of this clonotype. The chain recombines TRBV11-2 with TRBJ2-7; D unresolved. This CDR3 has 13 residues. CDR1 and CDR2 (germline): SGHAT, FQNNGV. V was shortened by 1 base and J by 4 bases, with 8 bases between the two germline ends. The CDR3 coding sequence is TGTGCCAGCAGCTTAGTAGATAAATACGAGCAGTACTTC. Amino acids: CASSLVDKYEQYF.

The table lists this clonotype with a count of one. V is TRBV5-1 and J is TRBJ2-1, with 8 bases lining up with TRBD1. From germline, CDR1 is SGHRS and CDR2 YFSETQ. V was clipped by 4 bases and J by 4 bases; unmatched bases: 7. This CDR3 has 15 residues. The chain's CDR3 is CASSGGTGRYNEQFF. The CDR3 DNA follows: TGCGCCAGCAGCGGCGGGACAGGAAGGTACAATGAGCAGTTCTTC. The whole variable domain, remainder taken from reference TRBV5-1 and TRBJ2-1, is KAGVTQTPRYLIKTRGQQVTLSCSPISGHRSVSWYQQTPGQGLQFLFEYFSETQRNKGNFPGRFSGRQFSNSRSEMNVSTLELGDSALYLCASSGGTGRYNEQFFGPGTRLTVL.

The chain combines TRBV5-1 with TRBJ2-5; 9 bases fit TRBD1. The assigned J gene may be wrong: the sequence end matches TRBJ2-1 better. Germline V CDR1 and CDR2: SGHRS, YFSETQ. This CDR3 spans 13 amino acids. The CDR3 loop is CASRTGAYNEQFF. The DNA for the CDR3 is TGCGCCAGTAGGACAGGGGCCTACAATGAGCAGTTCTTC.

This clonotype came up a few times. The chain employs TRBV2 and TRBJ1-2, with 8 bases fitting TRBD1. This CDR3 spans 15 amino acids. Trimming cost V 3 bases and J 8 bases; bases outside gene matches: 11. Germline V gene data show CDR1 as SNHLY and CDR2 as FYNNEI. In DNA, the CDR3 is TGTGCCAGCAGTGAGTTGGTGGACAGGGTGCGCGGCTACACCTTC. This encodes CASSELVDRVRGYTF.

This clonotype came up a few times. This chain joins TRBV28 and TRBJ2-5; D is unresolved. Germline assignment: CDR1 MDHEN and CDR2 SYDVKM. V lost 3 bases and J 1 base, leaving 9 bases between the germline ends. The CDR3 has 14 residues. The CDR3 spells CASSFGRSQETQYF. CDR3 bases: TGTGCCAGCAGTTTCGGGCGGTCCCAAGAGACCCAGTACTTC.

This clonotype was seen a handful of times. The CDR3 DNA reads TGCAGTGCTAGGGCCGGGACAGGGGTCGAGCAGTACTTC. Protein: CSARAGTGVEQYF. J is TRBJ2-5 and V is TRBV20-1, with 10 bases identical to TRBD1. The DNA end lines up better with TRBJ2-7; the J call may be wrong. The CDR3 spans 13 residues. Germline loops: CDR1 DFQATT, CDR2 SNEGSKA (reference sequence).

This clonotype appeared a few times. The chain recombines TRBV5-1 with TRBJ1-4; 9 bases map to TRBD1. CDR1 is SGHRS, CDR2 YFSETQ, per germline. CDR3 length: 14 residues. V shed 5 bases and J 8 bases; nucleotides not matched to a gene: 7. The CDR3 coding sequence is TGCGCCAGCAGTAGGAGGACAGGGGACGAAAAACTGTTTTTT. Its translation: CASSRRTGDEKLFF. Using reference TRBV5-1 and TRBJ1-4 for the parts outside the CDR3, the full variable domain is KAGVTQTPRYLIKTRGQQVTLSCSPISGHRSVSWYQQTPGQGLQFLFEYFSETQRNKGNFPGRFSGRQFSNSRSEMNVSTLELGDSALYLCASSRRTGDEKLFFGSGTQLSVL.

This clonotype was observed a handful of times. The CDR3 reads CASSLVGTAEEKLFF. The DNA for the CDR3 is TGTGCCAGCAGCTTGGTCGGGACAGCCGAGGAAAAACTGTTTTTT. The J gene is TRBJ1-4, the V gene TRBV7-9; 7 nucleotides line up with TRBD1. Germline trimming cut 3 bases from V and 8 bases from J; bases unmatched to any gene: 9. CDR1 is SEHNR and CDR2 is FQNEAQ in the germline V gene (reference sequence). The CDR3 consists of 15 residues.

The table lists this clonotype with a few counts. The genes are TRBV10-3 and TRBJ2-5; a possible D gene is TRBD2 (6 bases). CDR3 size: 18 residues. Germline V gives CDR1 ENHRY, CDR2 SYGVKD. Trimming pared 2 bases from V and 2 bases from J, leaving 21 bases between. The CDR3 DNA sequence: TGTGCCATCAGTGAGCTGTGGGAGGTGGCGGCTTCTCAAGAGACCCAGTACTTC. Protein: CAISELWEVAASQETQYF.

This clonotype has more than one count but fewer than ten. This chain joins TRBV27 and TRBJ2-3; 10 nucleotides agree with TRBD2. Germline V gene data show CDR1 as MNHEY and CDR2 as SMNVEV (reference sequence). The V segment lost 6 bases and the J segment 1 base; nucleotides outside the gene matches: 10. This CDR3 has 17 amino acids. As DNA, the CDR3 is TGTGCCAGCAGCCCACTAGCGGGGATCCCTGGCACAGATACGCAGTATTTT. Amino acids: CASSPLAGIPGTDTQYF.

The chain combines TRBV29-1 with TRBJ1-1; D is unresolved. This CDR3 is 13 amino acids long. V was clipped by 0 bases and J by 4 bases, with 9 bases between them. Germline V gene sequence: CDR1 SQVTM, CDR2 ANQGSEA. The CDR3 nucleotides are TGCAGCGTTGAAGAAAGGGAAAGCACTGAAGCTTTCTTT. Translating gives CSVEERESTEAFF.

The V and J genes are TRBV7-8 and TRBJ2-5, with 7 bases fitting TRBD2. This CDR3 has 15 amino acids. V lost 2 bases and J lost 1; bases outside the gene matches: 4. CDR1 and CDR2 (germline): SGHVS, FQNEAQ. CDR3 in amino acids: CASSLFAGVQETQYF. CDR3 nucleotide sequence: TGTGCCAGCAGCTTATTTGCGGGGGTCCAAGAGACCCAGTACTTC.

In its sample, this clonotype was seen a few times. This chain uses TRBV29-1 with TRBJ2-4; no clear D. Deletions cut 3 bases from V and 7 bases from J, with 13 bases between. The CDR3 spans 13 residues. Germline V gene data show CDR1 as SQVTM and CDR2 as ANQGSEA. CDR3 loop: CSVDMMERNIQYF. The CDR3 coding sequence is TGCAGCGTTGACATGATGGAACGGAACATTCAGTACTTC.

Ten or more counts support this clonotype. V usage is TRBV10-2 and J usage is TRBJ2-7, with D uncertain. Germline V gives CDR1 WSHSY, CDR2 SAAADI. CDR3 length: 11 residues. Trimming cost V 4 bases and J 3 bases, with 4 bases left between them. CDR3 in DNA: TGCGCCAGCAGTGGGTACTACGAGCAGTACTTC. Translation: CASSGYYEQYF.

CDR3 coding DNA: TGCGCCAGCAGCTTGGTGGTAGCGGGGGTTTCGGAGACCCAGTACTTC. Amino acid sequence: CASSLVVAGVSETQYF. The V call is TRBV5-1, the J call TRBJ2-5; 9 bases align to TRBD2. V shed 0 bases, J shed 5 bases, and the junction held 8 bases outside the gene matches. Looked up from germline, CDR1 is SGHRS and CDR2 is YFSETQ. The length of the CDR3 is 16 residues. Drawing the rest from reference TRBV5-1 and TRBJ2-5, the complete variable domain is KAGVTQTPRYLIKTRGQQVTLSCSPISGHRSVSWYQQTPGQGLQFLFEYFSETQRNKGNFPGRFSGRQFSNSRSEMNVSTLELGDSALYLCASSLVVAGVSETQYFGPGTRLLVL.

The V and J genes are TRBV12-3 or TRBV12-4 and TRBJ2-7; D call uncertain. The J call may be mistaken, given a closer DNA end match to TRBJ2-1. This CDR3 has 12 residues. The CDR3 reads CASSLARTEQFF. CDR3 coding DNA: TGTGCCAGCAGTTTAGCGCGCACAGAACAGTTCTTC.

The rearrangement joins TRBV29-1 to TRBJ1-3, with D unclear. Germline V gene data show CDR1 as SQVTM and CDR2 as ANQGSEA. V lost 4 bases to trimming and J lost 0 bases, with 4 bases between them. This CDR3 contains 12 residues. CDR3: CSVGHSGNTIYF. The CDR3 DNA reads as TGCAGCGTTGGTCACTCTGGAAACACCATATATTTT.

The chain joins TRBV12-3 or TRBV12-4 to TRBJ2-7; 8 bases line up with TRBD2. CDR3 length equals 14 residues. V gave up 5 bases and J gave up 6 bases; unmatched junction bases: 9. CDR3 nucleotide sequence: TGTGCCAGCAGTCCCCGGGGGGGAGGTAGCGAGCAGTACTTC. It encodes CASSPRGGGSEQYF.

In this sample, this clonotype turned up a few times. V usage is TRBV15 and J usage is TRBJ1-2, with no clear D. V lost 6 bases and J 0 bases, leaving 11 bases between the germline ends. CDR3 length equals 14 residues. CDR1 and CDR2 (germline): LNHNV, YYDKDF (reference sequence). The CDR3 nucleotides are TGTGCCACCAGGAAGGATTTAGCTAACTATGGCTACACCTTC. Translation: CATRKDLANYGYTF.

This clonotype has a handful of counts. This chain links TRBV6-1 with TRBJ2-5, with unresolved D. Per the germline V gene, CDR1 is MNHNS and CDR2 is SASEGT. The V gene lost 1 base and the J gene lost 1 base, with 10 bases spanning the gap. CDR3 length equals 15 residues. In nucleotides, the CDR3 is TGTGCCAGCAGTGAAGGGGCAGTTTTCCAAGAGACCCAGTACTTC. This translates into CASSEGAVFQETQYF.

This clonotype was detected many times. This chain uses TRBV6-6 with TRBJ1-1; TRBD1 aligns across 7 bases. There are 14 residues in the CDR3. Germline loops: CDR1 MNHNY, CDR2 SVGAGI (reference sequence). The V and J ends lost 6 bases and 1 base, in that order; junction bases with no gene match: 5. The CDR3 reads CASSLDRANTEAFF. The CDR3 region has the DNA TGTGCCAGCAGCCTTGACAGGGCGAACACTGAAGCTTTCTTT.